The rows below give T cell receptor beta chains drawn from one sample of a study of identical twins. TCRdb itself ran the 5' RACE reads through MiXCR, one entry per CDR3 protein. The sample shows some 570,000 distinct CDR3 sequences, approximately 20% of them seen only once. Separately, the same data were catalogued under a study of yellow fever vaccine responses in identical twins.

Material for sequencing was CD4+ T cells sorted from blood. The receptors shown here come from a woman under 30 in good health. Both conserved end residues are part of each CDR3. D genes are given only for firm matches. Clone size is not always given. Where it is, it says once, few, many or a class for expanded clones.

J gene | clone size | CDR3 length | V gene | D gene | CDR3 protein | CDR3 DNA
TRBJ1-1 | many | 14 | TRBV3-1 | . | CASSQAGIITEAFF | TGTGCCAGCAGCCAAGCGGGGATTATAACTGAAGCTTTCTTT
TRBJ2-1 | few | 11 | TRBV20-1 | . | CSVGGLNEQFF | TGCAGCGTTGGGGGACTGAATGAGCAGTTCTTC
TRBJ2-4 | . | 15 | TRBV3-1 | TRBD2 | CASSHLAGAKNSQYF | TGTGCCAGCAGCCACCTAGCGGGAGCCAAAAACAGTCAGTACTTC
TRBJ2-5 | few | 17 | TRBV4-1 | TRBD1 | CASTRRVGQGGQETQYF | TGCGCCAGCACCCGAAGAGTCGGACAGGGAGGCCAAGAGACCCAGTACTTC
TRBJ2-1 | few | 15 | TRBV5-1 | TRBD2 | CASSLLASGRYEQFF | TGCGCCAGCAGCTTGTTGGCTAGCGGGAGATATGAGCAGTTCTTC
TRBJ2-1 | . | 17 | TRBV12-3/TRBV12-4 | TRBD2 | CASSFSRTSGFINEQFF | TGTGCCAGCAGTTTCTCACGGACTAGCGGGTTTATCAATGAGCAGTTCTTC
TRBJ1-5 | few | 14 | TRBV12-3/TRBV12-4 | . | CASSFAGTGQPQHF | TGTGCCAGCAGTTTTGCGGGGACGGGGCAGCCCCAGCATTTT
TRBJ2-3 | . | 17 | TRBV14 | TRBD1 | CASSQERETGGRDTQYF | TGTGCCAGCAGCCAAGAAAGGGAGACAGGGGGCAGGGATACGCAGTATTTT
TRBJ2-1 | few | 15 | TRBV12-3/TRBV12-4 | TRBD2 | CASRSRTSGYNEQFF | TGTGCCAGCAGGTCAAGGACTAGCGGCTACAATGAGCAGTTCTTC
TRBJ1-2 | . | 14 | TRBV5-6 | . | CASTRGYDNYGYTF | TGTGCCAGCACCCGGGGCTACGATAACTATGGCTACACCTTC
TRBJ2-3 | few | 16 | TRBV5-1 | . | CASSLLSGTSTDTQYF | TGCGCCAGCAGCTTGCTCTCAGGGACCAGCACAGATACGCAGTATTTT
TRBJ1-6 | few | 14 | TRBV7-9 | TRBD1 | CASSLQGDNSPLHF | TGTGCCAGCAGCTTACAGGGGGATAATTCACCCCTCCACTTT
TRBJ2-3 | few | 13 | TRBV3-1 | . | CASSPNWGDTQYF | TGTGCCAGCAGCCCAAACTGGGGGGATACGCAGTATTTT
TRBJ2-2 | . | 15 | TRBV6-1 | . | CASSERQRGTGELFF | TGTGCCAGCAGTGAGCGACAGAGGGGCACCGGGGAGCTGTTTTTT
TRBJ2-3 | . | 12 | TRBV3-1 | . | CASSQARGAQYF | TGTGCCAGCAGCCAAGCCAGGGGGGCGCAGTATTTT
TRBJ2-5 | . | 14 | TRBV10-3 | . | CAISESMIQETQYF | TGTGCCATCAGTGAGTCGATGATCCAAGAGACCCAGTACTTC
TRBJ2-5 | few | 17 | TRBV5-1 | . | CASGQQGGGRFGETQYF | TGCGCCAGTGGCCAGCAGGGAGGTGGGAGATTCGGAGAGACCCAGTACTTC
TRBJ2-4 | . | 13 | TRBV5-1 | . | CASSSGTLNIQYF | TGCGCCAGCAGTTCCGGGACCCTTAACATTCAGTACTTC
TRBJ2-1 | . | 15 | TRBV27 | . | CASSKQGSGRNEQFF | TGTGCCAGCAGTAAACAGGGCTCTGGACGCAATGAGCAGTTCTTC
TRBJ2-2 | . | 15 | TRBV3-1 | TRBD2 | CASSQRGGLTGELFF | TGTGCCAGCAGCCAACGGGGGGGCCTCACCGGGGAGCTGTTTTTT
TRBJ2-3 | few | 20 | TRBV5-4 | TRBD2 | CASSFVLGLAGGYRTDTQYF | TGTGCCAGCAGCTTTGTACTTGGACTAGCGGGAGGGTATCGCACAGATACGCAGTATTTT
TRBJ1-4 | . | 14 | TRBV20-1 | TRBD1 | CSARGGQGNEKLFF | TGCAGTGCTAGAGGGGGACAGGGAAATGAAAAACTGTTTTTT
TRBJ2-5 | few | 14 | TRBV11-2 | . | CASSRSTSQETQYF | TGTGCCAGCAGCCGATCCACATCCCAAGAGACCCAGTACTTC
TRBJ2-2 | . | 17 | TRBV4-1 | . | CASSQYSRRENTGELFF | TGCGCCAGCAGCCAATATTCTAGACGAGAGAACACCGGGGAGCTGTTTTTT
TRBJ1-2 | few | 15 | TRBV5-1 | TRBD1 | CASSPADRAVEGYTF | TGCGCCAGCAGCCCGGCCGACAGGGCAGTTGAAGGCTACACCTTC
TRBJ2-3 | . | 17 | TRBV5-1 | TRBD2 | CASSTRLAGGTTDTQYF | TGCGCCAGCAGCACCAGACTAGCGGGGGGGACCACAGATACGCAGTATTTT
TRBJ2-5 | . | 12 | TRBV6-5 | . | CASSRRGETQYF | TGTGCCAGTTCCCGGAGGGGAGAGACCCAGTACTTC